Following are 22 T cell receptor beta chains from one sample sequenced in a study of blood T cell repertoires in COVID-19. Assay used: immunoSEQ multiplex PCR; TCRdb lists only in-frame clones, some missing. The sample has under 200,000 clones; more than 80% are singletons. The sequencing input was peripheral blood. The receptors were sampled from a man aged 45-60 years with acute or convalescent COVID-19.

This CDR3 reads CASSLGASGIDTQYF. Written as DNA, the CDR3 is TGTGCCAGCAGCTTAGGGGCTAGCGGAATAGATACGCAGTATTTT. V gene TRBV7-6 combines with J gene TRBJ2-3; 7 nucleotides align to TRBD2. Germline assignment: CDR1 SGHVS and CDR2 FNYEAQ. This CDR3 contains 15 residues. Trimming cost V 1 base and J 5 bases; bases outside gene matches: 6.

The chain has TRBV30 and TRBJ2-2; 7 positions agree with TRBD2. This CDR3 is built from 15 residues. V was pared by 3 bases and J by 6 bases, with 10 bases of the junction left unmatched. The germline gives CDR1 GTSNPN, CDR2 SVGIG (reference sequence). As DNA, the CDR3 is TGTGCCTGGAGCCCAAGTTGGGGGGGAGCCGGGGAGCTGTTTTTT. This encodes CAWSPSWGGAGELFF.

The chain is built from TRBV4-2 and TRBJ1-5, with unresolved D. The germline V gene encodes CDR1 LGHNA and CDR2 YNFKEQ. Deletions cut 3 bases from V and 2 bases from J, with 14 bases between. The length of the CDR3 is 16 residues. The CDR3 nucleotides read TGTGCCAGCAGCCAGGGCTCCGGTACGGGCAATCAGCCCCAGCATTTT. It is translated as CASSQGSGTGNQPQHF.

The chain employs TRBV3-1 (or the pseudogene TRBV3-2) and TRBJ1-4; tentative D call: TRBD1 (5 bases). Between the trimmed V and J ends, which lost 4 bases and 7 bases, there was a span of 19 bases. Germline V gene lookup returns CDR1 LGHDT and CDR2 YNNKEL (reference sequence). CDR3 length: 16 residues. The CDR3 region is CASSPNSGERGEKLFF. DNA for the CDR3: TGTGCCAGCAGCCCCAACTCGGGGGAGAGGGGTGAAAAACTGTTTTTT.

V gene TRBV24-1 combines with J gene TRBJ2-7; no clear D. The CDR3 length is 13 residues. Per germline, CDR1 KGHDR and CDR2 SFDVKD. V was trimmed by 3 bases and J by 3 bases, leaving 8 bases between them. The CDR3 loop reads CATSDGLFYEQYF. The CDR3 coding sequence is TGTGCCACCAGTGATGGGCTCTTCTACGAGCAGTACTTC.

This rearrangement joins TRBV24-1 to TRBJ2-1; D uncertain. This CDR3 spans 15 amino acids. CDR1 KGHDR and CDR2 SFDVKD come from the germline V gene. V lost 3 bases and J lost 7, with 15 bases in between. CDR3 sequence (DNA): TGTGCCACCAGTGATCAAAACACCCGTCAGAATGAGCAGTTCTTC. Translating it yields CATSDQNTRQNEQFF.

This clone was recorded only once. The CDR3 loop is CASSPSTSGGTRYQETQYF. For the CDR3, the DNA is TGCGCCAGCAGCCCATCAACTAGCGGGGGGACTCGGTACCAAGAGACCCAGTACTTC. The chain joins TRBV5-1 to TRBJ2-5; TRBD2 agrees at 12 bases. Germline CDR1 is SGHRS and CDR2 is YFSETQ. The CDR3 has 19 residues. V was clipped by 4 bases and J by 0 bases; unmatched bases: 13. The variable domain in full, with the rest retrieved from reference TRBV5-1 and TRBJ2-5, is KAGVTQTPRYLIKTRGQQVTLSCSPISGHRSVSWYQQTPGQGLQFLFEYFSETQRNKGNFPGRFSGRQFSNSRSEMNVSTLELGDSALYLCASSPSTSGGTRYQETQYFGPGTRLLVL.

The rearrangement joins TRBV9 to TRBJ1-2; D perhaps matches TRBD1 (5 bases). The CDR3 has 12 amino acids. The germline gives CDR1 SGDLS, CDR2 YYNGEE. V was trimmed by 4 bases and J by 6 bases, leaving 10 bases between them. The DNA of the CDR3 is TGTGCCAGCAGCTCACAGGCTCATGGCTACACCTTC. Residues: CASSSQAHGYTF.

CDR3 loop: CASSPTEAVTQYF. The DNA for the CDR3 is TGTGCCAGCTCACCGACCGAGGCCGTTACGCAGTATTTT. This chain uses TRBV18 with TRBJ2-3, with no clear D. Germline V gives CDR1 KGHSH, CDR2 LQKENI. Between the trimmed V and J ends, which lost 3 bases and 8 bases, there was a span of 12 bases. The CDR3 is made up of 13 amino acids. The full variable domain, its missing parts supplied by reference TRBV18 and TRBJ2-3, is NAGVMQNPRHLVRRRGQEARLRCSPMKGHSHVYWYRQLPEEGLKFMVYLQKENIIDESGMPKERFSAEFPKEGPSILRIQQVVRGDSAAYFCASSPTEAVTQYFGPGTRLTVL.

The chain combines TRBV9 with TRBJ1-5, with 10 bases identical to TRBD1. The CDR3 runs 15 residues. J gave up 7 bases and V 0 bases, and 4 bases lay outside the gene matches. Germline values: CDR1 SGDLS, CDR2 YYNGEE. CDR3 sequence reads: CASSVEGTGVQPQHF. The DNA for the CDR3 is TGTGCCAGCAGCGTAGAAGGGACAGGGGTACAGCCCCAGCATTTT.

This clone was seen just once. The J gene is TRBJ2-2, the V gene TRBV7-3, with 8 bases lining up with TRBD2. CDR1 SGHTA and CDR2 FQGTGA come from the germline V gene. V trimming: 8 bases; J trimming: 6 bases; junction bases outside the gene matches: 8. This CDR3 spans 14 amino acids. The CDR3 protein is CASGPGTSPGELFF. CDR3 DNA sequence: TGTGCCAGCGGTCCCGGGACTAGTCCCGGGGAGCTGTTTTTT.

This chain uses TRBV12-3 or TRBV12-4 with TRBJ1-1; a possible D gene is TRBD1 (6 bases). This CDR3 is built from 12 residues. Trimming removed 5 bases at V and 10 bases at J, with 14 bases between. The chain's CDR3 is CASSLRAGAAFF. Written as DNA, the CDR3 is TGTGCCAGCAGTCTTAGAGCAGGGGCAGCTTTCTTT.

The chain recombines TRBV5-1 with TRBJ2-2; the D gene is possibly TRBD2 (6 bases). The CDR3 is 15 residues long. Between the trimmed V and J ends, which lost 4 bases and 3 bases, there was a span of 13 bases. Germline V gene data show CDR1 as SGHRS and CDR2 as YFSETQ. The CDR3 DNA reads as TGCGCCAGCAGCGATACTAGCAGTTACACCGGGGAGCTGTTTTTT. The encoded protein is CASSDTSSYTGELFF.

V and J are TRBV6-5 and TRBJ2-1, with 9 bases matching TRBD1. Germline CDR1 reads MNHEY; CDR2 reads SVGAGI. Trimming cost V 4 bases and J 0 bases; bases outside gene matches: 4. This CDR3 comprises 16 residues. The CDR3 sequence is CASSLDRGYSYNEQFF. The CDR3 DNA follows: TGTGCCAGCAGTTTGGACAGGGGATACTCCTACAATGAGCAGTTCTTC.

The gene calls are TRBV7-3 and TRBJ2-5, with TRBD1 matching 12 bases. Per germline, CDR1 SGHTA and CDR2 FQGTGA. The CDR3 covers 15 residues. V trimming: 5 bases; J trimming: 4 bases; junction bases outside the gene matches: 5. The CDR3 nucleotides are TGTGCCAGCAGCCCCGGGGACAGGGGGCGAGAGACCCAGTACTTC. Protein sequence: CASSPGDRGRETQYF.

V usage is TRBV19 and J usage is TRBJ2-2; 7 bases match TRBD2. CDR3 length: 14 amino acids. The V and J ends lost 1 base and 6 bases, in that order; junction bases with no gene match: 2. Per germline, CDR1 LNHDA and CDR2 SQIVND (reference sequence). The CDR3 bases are TGTGCCAGTAGTATAGGCGGGAGTCCCGGGGAGCTGTTTTTT. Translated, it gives CASSIGGSPGELFF.

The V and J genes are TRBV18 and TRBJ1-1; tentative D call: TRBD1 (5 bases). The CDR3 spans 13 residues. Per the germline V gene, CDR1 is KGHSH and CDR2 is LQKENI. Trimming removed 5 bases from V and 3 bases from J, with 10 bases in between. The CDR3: CASSSTGDTEAFF. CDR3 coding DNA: TGTGCCAGCTCATCCACAGGAGACACTGAAGCTTTCTTT.

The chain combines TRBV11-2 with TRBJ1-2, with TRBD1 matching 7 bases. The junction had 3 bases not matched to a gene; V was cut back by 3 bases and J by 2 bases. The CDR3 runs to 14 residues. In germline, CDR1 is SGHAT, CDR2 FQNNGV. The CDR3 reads CASSFDRDNYGYTF. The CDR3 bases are TGTGCCAGCAGCTTTGACAGGGACAACTATGGCTACACCTTC.

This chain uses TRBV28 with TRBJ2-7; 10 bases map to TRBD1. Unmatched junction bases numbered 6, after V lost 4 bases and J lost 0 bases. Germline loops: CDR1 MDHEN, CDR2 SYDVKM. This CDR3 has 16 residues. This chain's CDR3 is CASSSPGQGHSYEQYF. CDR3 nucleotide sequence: TGTGCCAGCAGTTCGCCGGGACAGGGGCACTCCTACGAGCAGTACTTC. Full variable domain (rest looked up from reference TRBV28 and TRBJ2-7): DVKVTQSSRYLVKRTGEKVFLECVQDMDHENMFWYRQDPGLGLRLIYFSYDVKMKEKGDIPEGYSVSREKKERFSLILESASTNQTSMYLCASSSPGQGHSYEQYFGPGTRLTVT.

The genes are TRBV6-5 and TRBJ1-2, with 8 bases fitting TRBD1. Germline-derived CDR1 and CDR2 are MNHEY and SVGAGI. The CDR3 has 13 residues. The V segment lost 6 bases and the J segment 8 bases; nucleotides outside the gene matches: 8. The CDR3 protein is CASSTRQGQGYTF. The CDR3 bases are TGTGCCAGCAGCACCCGACAGGGGCAAGGCTACACCTTC.

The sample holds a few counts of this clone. The chain's CDR3 is CASRGQGRMGYSPLHF. The CDR3 nucleotides are TGTGCCAGCAGGGGACAGGGACGGATGGGTTACTCACCCCTCCACTTT. This chain uses TRBV27 with TRBJ1-6; 9 bases match TRBD1. The V segment lost 6 bases and the J segment 10 bases; nucleotides outside the gene matches: 13. The CDR3 loop spans 16 amino acids. CDR1 and CDR2 from the germline V gene are MNHEY and SMNVEV (reference sequence).

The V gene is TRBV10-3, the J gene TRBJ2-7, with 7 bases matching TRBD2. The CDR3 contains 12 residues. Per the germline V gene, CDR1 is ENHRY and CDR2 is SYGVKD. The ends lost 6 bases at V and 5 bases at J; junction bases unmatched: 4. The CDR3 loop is CAIRGGAHEQYF. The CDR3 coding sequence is TGTGCCATCAGGGGAGGGGCCCACGAGCAGTACTTC.